This T cell receptor (beta chain) appears in the sequencing data of a study of CXCR3-negative and CXCR3-positive naive CD8 T cells. Overall study context: Across all libraries, TRB reads numbered 120 million to 150 million, with about 1.5 +/- 0.3 million in each library.

Each TRB cDNA library was prepared by 5' RACE (with UMI labels). From the 5' RACE reads, TCRdb lists one entry per CDR3 protein and no DNA. This sample's clone table lists fewer than 55,000 distinct CDR3 sequences. Findings of the study overall: Memory cells differed in TRBV-TRBJ usage, but naive CXCR3-negative and CXCR3-positive cells had similar usage. CXCR3-positive naive cells had TRB CDR3s that were more hydrophobic than CXCR3-negative naive cells had. High diversity, comparable across both naive subsets, contrasted with much lower diversity in memory CD8+ cells.

As concerns this clonotype: The target antigen is unknown.

The clonotype was recovered from a human donor in good health. Some clones in this sample may be carry-over from other donors' samples. Material: naive CXCR3- CD8+ T cells from blood. Documented subset: CD45RO-CCR7+CD27+CD95- naive CD8+ T cells lacking CXCR3 (TNR3-).

The CDR3 loop reads CASSPGQFVNTIYF. This chain links TRBV11-2 with TRBJ1-3; no DNA is available, so the TRBD1 call from TCRdb remains unchecked. This CDR3 has 14 amino acids. CDR1 SGHAT and CDR2 FQNNGV come from the germline V gene.